A selection of T cell receptor beta chains follows, all from one sample in a study of OX40 agonist ivuxolimab in advanced cancers. TCRdb's copy holds only in-frame clones and misses some; the assay was immunoSEQ multiplex PCR. The table includes more than 50,000 clones, roughly 88% detected once. Sequences were derived from CD4+ or CD8+ T cells sorted from blood, sampled in a trial of the OX40 agonist ivuxolimab. These receptors were collected from an adult with an advanced solid tumor such as melanoma, head and neck, liver or kidney cancer. Both conserved end residues are part of each CDR3. D genes are given only for firm matches. Rows give clone size only sometimes, using once, few, many, or a class for an expanded clone.

.	TRBV7-3	TRBJ2-5	.	CASSFGLQETQYF	TGTGCCAGCAGCTTCGGACTCCAAGAGACCCAGTACTTC
.	TRBV29-1	TRBJ1-1	TRBD1	CGTGDMNTEAFF	TGCGGGACAGGAGACATGAACACTGAAGCTTTCTTT
.	TRBV9	TRBJ2-7	.	CASSVGTTSYEQYF	TGTGCCAGCAGCGTAGGCACGACCTCCTACGAGCAGTACTTC
.	TRBV10-3	TRBJ2-3	TRBD2	CAISEQFTGGSVDTQYF	TGTGCCATCAGTGAGCAATTCACGGGGGGTTCGGTAGATACGCAGTATTTT
.	TRBV5-6	TRBJ2-2	TRBD2	CASSLLLAGGFPGELFF	TGTGCCAGCAGCTTGCTACTAGCGGGGGGATTCCCCGGGGAGCTGTTTTTT
.	TRBV5-1	TRBJ2-3	TRBD2	CASRLGTGGTGDTQYF	TGCGCCAGCAGGTTAGGTACCGGGGGGACCGGGGATACGCAGTATTTT
.	TRBV10-3	TRBJ2-1	TRBD2	CATYGTSGGGGGYNEQFF	TGTGCCACCTACGGGACTAGCGGGGGTGGCGGGGGTTACAATGAGCAGTTCTTC
.	TRBV4-1	TRBJ2-7	.	CASRDSRVEVEQYF	TGCGCCAGCAGGGACAGCAGGGTTGAGGTAGAGCAGTACTTC
.	TRBV7-8	TRBJ2-2	.	CASSYRAINTGELFF	TGTGCCAGCAGCTACCGGGCCATCAACACCGGGGAGCTGTTTTTT
once	TRBV20-1	TRBJ2-1	TRBD2	CSARRDYEQFF	TGCAGTGCTAGAAGGGACTACGAGCAGTTCTTC
.	TRBV7-9	TRBJ2-6	TRBD1	CASSTSPGQGKTGANVLTF	TGTGCCAGCAGCACTTCTCCGGGACAGGGAAAAACTGGGGCCAACGTCCTGACTTTC
.	TRBV18	TRBJ2-1	.	CASSPWEIRFSYNEQFF	TGTGCCAGCTCACCCTGGGAGATCAGATTCTCCTACAATGAGCAGTTCTTC
.	TRBV7-9	TRBJ2-5	.	CASSFRKEGETQYF	TGTGCCAGCAGCTTCAGGAAGGAGGGAGAGACCCAGTACTTC
.	TRBV2	TRBJ1-1	TRBD1	CASTPPGTANTEAFF	TGTGCCAGCACCCCTCCCGGGACAGCAAACACTGAAGCTTTCTTT
.	TRBV27	TRBJ2-3	.	CASNREGIGTDTQYF	TGTGCCAGCAACAGAGAGGGGATTGGCACAGATACGCAGTATTTT
.	TRBV6-6	TRBJ1-1	.	CASMRVAENTEAFF	TGTGCCAGCATGAGGGTGGCAGAGAACACTGAAGCTTTCTTT
.	TRBV5-5	TRBJ1-1	.	CASRLNTEAFF	TGTGCCAGCAGGCTAAACACTGAAGCTTTCTTT
.	TRBV2	TRBJ2-3	.	CASSPHSDTQYF	TGTGCCAGCAGTCCACATTCAGATACGCAGTATTTT
.	TRBV7-9	TRBJ2-2	.	CASSLAFGVRTGELFF	TGTGCCAGCAGCTTAGCTTTCGGGGTCCGCACCGGGGAGCTGTTTTTT
few	TRBV27	TRBJ1-6	TRBD1	CASSLSLPGTGSPSPLHF	TGTGCCAGCAGTTTATCCCTTCCCGGGACAGGCTCCCCCTCACCCCTCCACTTT
.	TRBV4-3	TRBJ1-4	.	CASSQKGGGTNEKLFF	TGCGCCAGCAGCCAAAAAGGGGGTGGAACTAATGAAAAACTGTTTTTT
.	TRBV7-6	TRBJ1-2	.	CASSLTQGGTTRSTGYTF	TGTGCCAGCAGCTTAACCCAAGGGGGAACAACTCGGAGCACCGGCTACACCTTC
.	TRBV29-1	TRBJ1-2	TRBD1	CSVEDRRLNGYTF	TGCAGCGTTGAGGACAGGAGACTCAATGGCTACACCTTC
.	TRBV5-1	TRBJ2-2	.	CASNPEGEMTGELFF	TGCGCCAGCAACCCGGAGGGGGAGATGACCGGGGAGCTGTTTTTT
.	TRBV27	TRBJ1-2	TRBD1	CASSLRTGSHYGYTF	TGTGCCAGCAGTCTACGGACAGGGAGCCACTATGGCTACACCTTC
.	TRBV11-3	TRBJ2-5	.	CASSLGTYQETQYF	TGTGCCAGCAGCCTGGGGACATACCAAGAGACCCAGTACTTC
.	TRBV7-3	TRBJ2-7	.	CASSPRPGSYEQYF	TGTGCCAGCAGCCCCCGGCCGGGCTCCTACGAGCAGTACTTC
few	TRBV6-6	TRBJ1-3	.	CASHRVDRSGNTIYF	TGTGCCAGTCACAGGGTCGACCGCTCTGGAAACACCATATATTTT
.	TRBV4-3	TRBJ2-7	.	CASSQRWETAYEQYF	TGCGCCAGCAGCCAACGATGGGAGACAGCCTACGAGCAGTACTTC
.	TRBV6-5	TRBJ1-1	.	CASSQTTETEAFF	TGTGCCAGCAGTCAGACGACGGAGACTGAAGCTTTCTTT
.	TRBV6-5	TRBJ1-1	.	CASTLGVGFPEAFF	TGTGCCAGCACCCTGGGGGTGGGATTCCCTGAAGCTTTCTTT
.	TRBV18	TRBJ2-1	TRBD1	CASSLPGQGFGEQFF	TGTGCCAGCTCACTACCGGGACAGGGTTTCGGTGAGCAGTTCTTC
once	TRBV4-3	TRBJ2-7	.	CASSQAAGNSYEQYF	TGCGCCAGCAGCCAAGCGGCCGGGAACTCCTACGAGCAGTACTTC
.	TRBV28	TRBJ1-4	.	CASSPQARAGKLFF	TGTGCCAGCAGTCCCCAGGCCCGGGCCGGGAAACTGTTTTTT
.	TRBV28	TRBJ2-1	.	CASSPSGGGPLDWNEQFF	TGTGCCAGCAGTCCCAGTGGCGGGGGCCCTCTCGATTGGAATGAGCAGTTCTTC
few	TRBV30	TRBJ1-4	TRBD1	CAWGRSRDRATNEKLFF	TGTGCCTGGGGTAGGTCCCGGGACAGGGCAACTAATGAAAAACTGTTTTTT